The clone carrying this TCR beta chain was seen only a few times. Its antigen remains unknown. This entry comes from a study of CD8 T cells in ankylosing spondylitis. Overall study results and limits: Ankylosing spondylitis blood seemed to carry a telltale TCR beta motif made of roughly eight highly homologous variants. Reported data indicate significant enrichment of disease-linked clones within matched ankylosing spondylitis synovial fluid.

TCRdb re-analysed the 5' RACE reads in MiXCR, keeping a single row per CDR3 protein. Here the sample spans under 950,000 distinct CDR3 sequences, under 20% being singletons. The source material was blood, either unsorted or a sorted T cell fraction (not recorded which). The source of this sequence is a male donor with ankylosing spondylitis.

This CDR3 reads CASSQADRATEAFF. The CDR3 DNA reads TGCGCCAGCAGCCAAGCTGACAGGGCCACTGAAGCTTTCTTT. The rearrangement joins TRBV4-3 to TRBJ1-1; 7 positions match TRBD1. The CDR3 spans 14 residues. CDR1 is LGHNA and CDR2 is YSLEER in the germline V gene. V lost 1 base, J lost 4 bases, and 3 bases stayed unmatched.